Described below is a single TCR beta chain sequence and its context. These data come from a study of blood T cell repertoires in COVID-19. Whole-study context: Samples came from the United States, Italy and Spain, spanning acute and convalescent COVID-19.

V was pared by 3 bases and J by 2 bases, with 5 bases of the junction left unmatched. CDR1 and CDR2 from the germline V gene are KGHDR and SFDVKD. The CDR3 has 15 residues. In the original analysis: Estimation of nucleated cell counts relied on the amplification of reference gene primers. The data were produced by immunoSEQ multiplex PCR, yet TCRdb's version contains in-frame clones alone and is incomplete. V and J calls and clone size are given by that table; D and trimming were obtained from the DNA. Among approximately 360,000 clones listed, nearly 90% were seen once. The sequenced sample was peripheral blood. This TCR was sampled from a man aged 18 to 30 with active or convalescent COVID-19. This sequence joins TRBV24-1 and TRBJ2-7, with 8 bases lining up with TRBD1. The DNA of the CDR3 is TGTGCCACCAGTGATCTTAAACAGGGGGCCTACGAGCAGTACTTC. This translates into CATSDLKQGAYEQYF.